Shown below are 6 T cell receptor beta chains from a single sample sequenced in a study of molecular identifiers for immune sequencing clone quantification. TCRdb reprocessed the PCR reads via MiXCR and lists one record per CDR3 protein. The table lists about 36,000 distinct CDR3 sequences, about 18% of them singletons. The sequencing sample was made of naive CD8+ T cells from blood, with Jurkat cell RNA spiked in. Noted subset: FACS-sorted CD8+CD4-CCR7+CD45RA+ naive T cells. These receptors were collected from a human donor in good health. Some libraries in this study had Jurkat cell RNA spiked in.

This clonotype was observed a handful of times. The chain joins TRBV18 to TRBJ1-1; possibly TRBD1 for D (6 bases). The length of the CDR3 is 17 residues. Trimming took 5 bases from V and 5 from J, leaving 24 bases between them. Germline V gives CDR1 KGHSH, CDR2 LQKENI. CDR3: CASSTETLTGGKTEAFF. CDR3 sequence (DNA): TGTGCCAGCTCAACCGAAACCCTCACGGGGGGCAAGACTGAAGCTTTCTTT.

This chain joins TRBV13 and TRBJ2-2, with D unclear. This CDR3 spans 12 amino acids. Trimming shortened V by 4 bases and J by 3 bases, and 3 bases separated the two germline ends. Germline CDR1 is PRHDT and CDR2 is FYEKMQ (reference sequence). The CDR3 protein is CASSWDTGELFF. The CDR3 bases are TGTGCCAGCAGCTGGGACACCGGGGAGCTGTTTTTT.

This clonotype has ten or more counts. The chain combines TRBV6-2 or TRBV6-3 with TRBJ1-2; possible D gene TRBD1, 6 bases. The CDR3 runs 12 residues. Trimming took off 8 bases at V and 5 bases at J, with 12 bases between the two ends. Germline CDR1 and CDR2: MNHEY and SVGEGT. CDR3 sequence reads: CASSRTAYGYTF. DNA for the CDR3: TGTGCCAGCTCCAGGACAGCTTATGGCTACACCTTC.

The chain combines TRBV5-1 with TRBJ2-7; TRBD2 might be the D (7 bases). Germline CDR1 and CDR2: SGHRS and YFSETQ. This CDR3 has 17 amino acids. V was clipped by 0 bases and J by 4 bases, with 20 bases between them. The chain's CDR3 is CASSLVVKGGLIYEQYF. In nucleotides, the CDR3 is TGCGCCAGCAGCTTGGTCGTTAAGGGGGGGCTAATTTACGAGCAGTACTTC.

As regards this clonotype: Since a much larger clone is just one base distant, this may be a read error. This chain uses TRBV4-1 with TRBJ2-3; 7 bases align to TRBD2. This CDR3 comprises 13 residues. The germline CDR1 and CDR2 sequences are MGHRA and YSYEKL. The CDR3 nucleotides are TGCGCCAGCTGCCACGGGGGGACAGATACGCAGTATTTT. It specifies CASCHGGTDTQYF.

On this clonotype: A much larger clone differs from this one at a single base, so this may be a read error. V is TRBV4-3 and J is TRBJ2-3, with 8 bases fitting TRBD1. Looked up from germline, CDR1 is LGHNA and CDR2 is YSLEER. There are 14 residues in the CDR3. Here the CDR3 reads CASSRGQGTGTQYF. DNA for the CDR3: TGCGCCAGCAGCCGAGGACAGGGTACAGGTACGCAGTATTTT.